This TCR beta chain was profiled in a study of blood T cell repertoires in COVID-19. Turning to the study itself: Spain, Italy and the United States supplied samples that represented acute and convalescent COVID-19. PBMCs, B-cell-depleted T cells, or T cells provided the cDNA or gDNA that made up the material.

The V end was cut by 6 bases, the J end by 0 bases, with 9 bases between. Looked up from germline, CDR1 is WNHNN and CDR2 is SYGVQD (reference sequence). This CDR3 is 14 amino acids long. The authors' processing: Quantification of nucleated cells was approximated via reference gene primer amplification. The data were produced by immunoSEQ multiplex PCR, yet TCRdb's version contains in-frame clones alone and is incomplete. V and J calls and clone size are copied from that table; D and trimming were computed from the DNA. Of around 220,000 clones in the sample, around 84% were seen once. Sequenced sample: peripheral blood. This sequence joins TRBV10-1 and TRBJ2-4, with D perhaps TRBD1 (5 bases). The sequence came from a man younger than 40 with active or convalescent COVID-19. CDR3 DNA: TGCGCCAGCAGAAAGACAGCAGCCAAAAACATTCAGTACTTC. It is translated as CASRKTAAKNIQYF.